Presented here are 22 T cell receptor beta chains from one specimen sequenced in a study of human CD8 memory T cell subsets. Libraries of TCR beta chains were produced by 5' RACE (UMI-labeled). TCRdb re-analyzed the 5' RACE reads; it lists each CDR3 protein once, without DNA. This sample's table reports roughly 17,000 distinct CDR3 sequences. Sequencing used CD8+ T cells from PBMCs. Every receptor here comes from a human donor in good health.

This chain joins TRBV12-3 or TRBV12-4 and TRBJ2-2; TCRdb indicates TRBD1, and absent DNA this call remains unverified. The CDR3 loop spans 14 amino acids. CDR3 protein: CASSVTGATGELFF.

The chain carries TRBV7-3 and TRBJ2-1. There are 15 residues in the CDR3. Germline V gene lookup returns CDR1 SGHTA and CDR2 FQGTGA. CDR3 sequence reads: CASSSAGTTYNEQFF.

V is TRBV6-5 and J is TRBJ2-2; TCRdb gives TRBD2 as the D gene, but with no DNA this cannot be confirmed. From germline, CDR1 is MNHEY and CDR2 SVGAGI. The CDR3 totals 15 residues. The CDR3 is CASSYEEGWAGELFF.

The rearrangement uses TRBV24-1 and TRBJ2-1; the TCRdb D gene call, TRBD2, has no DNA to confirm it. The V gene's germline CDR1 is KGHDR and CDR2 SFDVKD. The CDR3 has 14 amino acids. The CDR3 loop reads CATSDSRLFVEQFF.

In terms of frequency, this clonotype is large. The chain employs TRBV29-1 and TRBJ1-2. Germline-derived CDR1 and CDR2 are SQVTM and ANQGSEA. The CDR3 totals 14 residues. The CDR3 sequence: CSVQSGEANYGYTF.

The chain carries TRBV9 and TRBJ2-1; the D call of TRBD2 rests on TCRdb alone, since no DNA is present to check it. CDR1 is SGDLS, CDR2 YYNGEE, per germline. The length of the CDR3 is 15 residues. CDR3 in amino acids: CASSARLAGNNEQFF.

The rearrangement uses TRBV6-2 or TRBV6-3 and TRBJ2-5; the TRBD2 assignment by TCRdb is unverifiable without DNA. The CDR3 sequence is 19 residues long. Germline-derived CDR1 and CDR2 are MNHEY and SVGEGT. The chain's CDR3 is CASSYAPGLAGVGEETQYF.

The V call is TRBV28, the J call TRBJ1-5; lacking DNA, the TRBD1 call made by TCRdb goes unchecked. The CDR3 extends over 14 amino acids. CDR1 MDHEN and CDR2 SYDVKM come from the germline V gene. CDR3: CASSTPGARQPQHF.

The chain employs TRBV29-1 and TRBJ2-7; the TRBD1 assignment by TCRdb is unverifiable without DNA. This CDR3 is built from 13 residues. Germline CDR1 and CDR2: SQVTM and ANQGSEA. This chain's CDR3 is CSVKTGDTYEQYF.

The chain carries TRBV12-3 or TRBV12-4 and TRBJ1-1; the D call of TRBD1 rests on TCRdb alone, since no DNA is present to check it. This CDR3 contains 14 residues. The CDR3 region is CASSLTGWNTEAFF.

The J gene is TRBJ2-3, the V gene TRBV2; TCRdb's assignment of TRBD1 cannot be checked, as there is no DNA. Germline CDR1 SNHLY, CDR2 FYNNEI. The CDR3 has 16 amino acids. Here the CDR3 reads CASSEEGQGYLDTQYF.

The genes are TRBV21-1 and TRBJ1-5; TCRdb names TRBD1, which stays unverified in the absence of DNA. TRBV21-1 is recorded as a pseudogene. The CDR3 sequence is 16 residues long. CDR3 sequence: CASSKGGVTGNQPQHF.

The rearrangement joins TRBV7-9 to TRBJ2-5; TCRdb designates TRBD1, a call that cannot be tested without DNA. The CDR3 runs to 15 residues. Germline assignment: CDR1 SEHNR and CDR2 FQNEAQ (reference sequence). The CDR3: CASSFGRGREETQYF. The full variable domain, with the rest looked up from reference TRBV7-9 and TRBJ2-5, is DTGVSQNPRHKITKRGQNVTFRCDPISEHNRLYWYRQTLGQGPEFLTYFQNEAQLEKSRLLSDRFSAERPKGSFSTLEIQRTEQGDSAMYLCASSFGRGREETQYFGPGTRLLVL.

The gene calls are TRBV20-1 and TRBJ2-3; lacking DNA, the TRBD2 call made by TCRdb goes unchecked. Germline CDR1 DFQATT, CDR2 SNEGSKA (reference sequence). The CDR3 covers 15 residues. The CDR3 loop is CSVRRIGGGAETQYF.

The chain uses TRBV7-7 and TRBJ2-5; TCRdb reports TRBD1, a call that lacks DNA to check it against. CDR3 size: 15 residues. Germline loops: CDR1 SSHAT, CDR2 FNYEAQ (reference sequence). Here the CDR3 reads CASSLGPGGQETQYF.

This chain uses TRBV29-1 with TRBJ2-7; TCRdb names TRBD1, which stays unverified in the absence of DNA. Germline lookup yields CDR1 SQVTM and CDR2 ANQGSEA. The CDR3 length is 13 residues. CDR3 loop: CSVMGRGPGEQYF.

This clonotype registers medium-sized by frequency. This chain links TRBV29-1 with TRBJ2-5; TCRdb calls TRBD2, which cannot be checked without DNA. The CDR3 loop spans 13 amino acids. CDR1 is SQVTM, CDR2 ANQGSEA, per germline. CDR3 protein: CSGTSGVGETQYF.

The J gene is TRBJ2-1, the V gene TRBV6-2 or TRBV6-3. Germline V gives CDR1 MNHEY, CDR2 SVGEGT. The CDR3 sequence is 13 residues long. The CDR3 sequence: CASGSQSYNEQFF.

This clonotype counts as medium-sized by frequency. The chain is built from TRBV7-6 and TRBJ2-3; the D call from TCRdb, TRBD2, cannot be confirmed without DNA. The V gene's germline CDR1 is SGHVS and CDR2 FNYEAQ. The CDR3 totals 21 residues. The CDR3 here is CASSLSPPTSGGARSTDTQYF.

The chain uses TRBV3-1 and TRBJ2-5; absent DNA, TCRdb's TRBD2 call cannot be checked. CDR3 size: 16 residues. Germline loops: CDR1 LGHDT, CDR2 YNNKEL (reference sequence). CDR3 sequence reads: CASKGRVPRGKETQYF.

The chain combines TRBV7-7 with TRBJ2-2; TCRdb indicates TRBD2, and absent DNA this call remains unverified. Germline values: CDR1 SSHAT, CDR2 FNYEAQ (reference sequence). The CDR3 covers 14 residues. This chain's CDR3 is CASSVGLAGGELFF.

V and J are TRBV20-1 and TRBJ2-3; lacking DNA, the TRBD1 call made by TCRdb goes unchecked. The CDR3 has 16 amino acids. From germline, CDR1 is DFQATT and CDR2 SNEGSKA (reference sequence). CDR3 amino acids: CSARDLAPTNTDTQYF.